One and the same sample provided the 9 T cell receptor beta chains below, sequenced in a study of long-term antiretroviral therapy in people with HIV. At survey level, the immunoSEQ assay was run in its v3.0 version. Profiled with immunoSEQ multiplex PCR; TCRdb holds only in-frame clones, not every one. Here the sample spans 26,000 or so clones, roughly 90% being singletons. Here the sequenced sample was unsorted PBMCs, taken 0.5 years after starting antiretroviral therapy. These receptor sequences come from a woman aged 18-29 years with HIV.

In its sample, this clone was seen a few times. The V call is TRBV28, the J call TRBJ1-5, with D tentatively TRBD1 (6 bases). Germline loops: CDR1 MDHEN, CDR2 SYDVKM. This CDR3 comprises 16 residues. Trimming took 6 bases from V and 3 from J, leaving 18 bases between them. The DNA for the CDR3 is TGTGCCAGCAGACGGTTTCGAGGACAGCTCAATCAGCCCCAGCATTTT. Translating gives CASRRFRGQLNQPQHF.

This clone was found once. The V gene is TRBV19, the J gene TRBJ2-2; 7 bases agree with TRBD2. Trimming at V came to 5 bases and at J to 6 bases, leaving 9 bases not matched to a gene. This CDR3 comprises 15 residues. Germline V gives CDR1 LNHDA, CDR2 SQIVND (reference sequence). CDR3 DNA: TGTGCCAGTAGTGAGCGGCGGGAGATCGCCGGGGAGCTGTTTTTT. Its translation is CASSERREIAGELFF. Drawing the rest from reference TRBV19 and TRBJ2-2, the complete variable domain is DGGITQSPKYLFRKEGQNVTLSCEQNLNHDAMYWYRQDPGQGLRLIYYSQIVNDFQKGDIAEGYSVSREKKESFPLTVTSAQKNPTAFYLCASSERREIAGELFFGEGSRLTVL.

The CDR3: CASTSNTQYF. CDR3 bases: TGTGCCAGCACCTCCAATACCCAGTACTTC. The chain uses TRBV6-1 and TRBJ2-5, with D uncertain. Trimming took 7 bases from V and 8 from J, leaving 8 bases between them. The CDR3 has 10 amino acids. Germline V gene sequence: CDR1 MNHNS, CDR2 SASEGT.

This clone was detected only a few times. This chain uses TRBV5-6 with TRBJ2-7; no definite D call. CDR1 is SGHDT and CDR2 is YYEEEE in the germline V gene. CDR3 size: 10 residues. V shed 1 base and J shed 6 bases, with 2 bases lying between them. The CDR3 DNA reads TGTGCCAGCAGCTTGTTCGAGCAGTACTTC. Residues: CASSLFEQYF.

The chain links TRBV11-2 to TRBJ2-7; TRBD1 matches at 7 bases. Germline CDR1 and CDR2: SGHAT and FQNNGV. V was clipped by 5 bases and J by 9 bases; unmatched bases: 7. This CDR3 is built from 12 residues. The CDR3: CASSPGTVAQYF. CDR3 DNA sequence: TGTGCCAGCAGCCCGGGGACAGTAGCGCAGTACTTC.

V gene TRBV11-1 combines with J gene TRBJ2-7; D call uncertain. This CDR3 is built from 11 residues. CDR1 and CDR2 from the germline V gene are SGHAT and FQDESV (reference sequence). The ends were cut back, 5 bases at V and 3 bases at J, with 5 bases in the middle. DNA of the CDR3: TGTGCCAGCAGCGATCGCTACGAGCAGTACTTC. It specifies CASSDRYEQYF. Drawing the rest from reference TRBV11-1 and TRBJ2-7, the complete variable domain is EAEVAQSPRYKITEKSQAVAFWCDPISGHATLYWYRQILGQGPELLVQFQDESVVDDSQLPKDRFSAERLKGVDSTLKIQPAELGDSAMYLCASSDRYEQYFGPGTRLTVT.

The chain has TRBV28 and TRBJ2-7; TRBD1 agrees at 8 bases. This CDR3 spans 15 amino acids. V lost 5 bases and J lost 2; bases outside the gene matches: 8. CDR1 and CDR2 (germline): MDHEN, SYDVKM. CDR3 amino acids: CASSQAGQGTYEQYF. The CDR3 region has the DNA TGTGCCAGCAGTCAGGCTGGACAGGGAACCTACGAGCAGTACTTC.

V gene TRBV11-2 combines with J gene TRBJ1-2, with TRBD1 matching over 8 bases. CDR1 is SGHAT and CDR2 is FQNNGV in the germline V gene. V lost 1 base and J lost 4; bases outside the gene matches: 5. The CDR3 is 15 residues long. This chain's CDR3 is CASSLGAGGAYGYTF. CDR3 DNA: TGTGCCAGCAGCTTAGGGGCAGGGGGCGCCTATGGCTACACCTTC.

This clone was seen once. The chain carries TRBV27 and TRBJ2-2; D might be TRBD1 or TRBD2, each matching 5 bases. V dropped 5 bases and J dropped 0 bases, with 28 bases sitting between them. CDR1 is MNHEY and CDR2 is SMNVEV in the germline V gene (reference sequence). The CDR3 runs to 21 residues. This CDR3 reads CASSPRQFLRVPSSNTGELFF. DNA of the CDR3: TGTGCCAGCAGTCCCCGACAGTTTCTCAGGGTGCCTAGCTCGAACACCGGGGAGCTGTTTTTT.